This TCR beta chain was sequenced for a study of blood T cell repertoires in COVID-19. At the level of the study: Sites in the United States, Italy and Spain provided acute and convalescent COVID-19 samples. T cells, B-cell-depleted T cells, or PBMCs provided the cDNA or gDNA that served as material.

V lost 8 bases to trimming and J lost 8 bases; unmatched junction nucleotides: 9. The CDR3 covers 14 residues. Germline assignment: CDR1 SNHLY and CDR2 FYNNEI. In the study's own analysis: Estimates of nucleated cell counts were drawn from the amplification of reference gene primers. The repertoire was sequenced with immunoSEQ multiplex PCR; TCRdb's copy has only in-frame clones and lacks some. Clone size and V and J calls were adopted from that table, with D and trimming inferred from the DNA. The profile shows 80,000 to 95,000 clones, roughly 89% of them singletons. This receptor was obtained from a man in his fifties with active or convalescent COVID-19. The specimen was peripheral blood. The chain links TRBV2 to TRBJ2-1, with 10 bases fitting TRBD2. CDR3 amino acids: CASDPGLARDEQFF. In nucleotides, the CDR3 is TGTGCCAGCGACCCGGGACTAGCGAGGGATGAGCAGTTCTTC.